One sample yielded the 29 T cell receptor beta chains listed below, sequenced in a study of tissue T cells after allogeneic stem cell transplantation. Assay used: immunoSEQ multiplex PCR; TCRdb lists only in-frame clones, some missing. The sample lists some 19,000 clones, around 70% occurring once. What was sequenced was blood. The receptors shown here come from a female BALB/c mouse in good health. As its MHC haplotype, the strain has H2-d.

Regarding this clone: The germline and genes are mouse ones. The read terminates 1 residue before the CDR3 end, so the remaining end is supplied by the germline J gene. The chain is built from TRBV13-1 and TRBJ2-2; the match to TRBD1 covers 10 bases. Germline CDR1 reads NSHNY; CDR2 reads SYGAGN. The CDR3 has 17 residues. V trimming: 2 bases; J trimming: 4 bases; junction bases outside the gene matches: 8. CDR3 DNA, as far as it was read: TGTGCCAGCAGTGAAGCCGGGACAGGGGCGGGCACCGGGCAGCTCTAC. It is translated as CASSEAGTGAGTGQLY. The CDR3 in its entirety is CASSEAGTGAGTGQLYF.

Note on this clone: Gene and germline names: mouse. The CDR3 end falls 1 residue outside the read, so it is completed with the germline J gene. The rearrangement uses TRBV29 and TRBJ2-2, with 10 bases aligning to TRBD1. There are 15 residues in the CDR3. The germline CDR1 and CDR2 sequences are MSHET and SYDVDS. The junction had 2 bases not matched to a gene; V was cut back by 3 bases and J by 4 bases. The CDR3 region is CASSFRTGGTGQLYF. The sequenced CDR3 bases are TGTGCTAGCAGTTTTCGGACAGGGGGCACCGGGCAGCTCTAC.

With respect to this clone: Here the gene names and germline are mouse. The observed sequence ends 1 residue before the CDR3 terminus, with the missing tail filled in from the germline J gene. The chain combines TRBV13-2 with TRBJ1-4; 8 bases map to TRBD1. The length of the CDR3 is 15 residues. The V gene's germline CDR1 is NNHNN and CDR2 SYGAGS (reference sequence). J gave up 4 bases and V 3 bases, and 5 bases lay outside the gene matches. CDR3: CASGGRQGSNERLFF. The CDR3 DNA, read in part, is TGTGCCAGCGGTGGCAGACAGGGGAGCAACGAAAGATTATTT.

This clone was seen a few times. Genes and germline come from the mouse. Read coverage stops 1 residue before the CDR3 terminus; the germline J gene supplies the remainder. The chain carries TRBV20 and TRBJ1-3; D remains unclear. Germline-derived CDR1 and CDR2 are GFQATS and STVNSAI. The CDR3 is 13 residues long. With 4 bases removed from V and 0 bases from J, the gap between germline ends came to 7 bases. The CDR3 bases that were read are TGTGGTGCTAAACAGAATTCTGGAAATACGCTCTAT. Translation: CGAKQNSGNTLY. The CDR3 as a whole reads CGAKQNSGNTLYF.

With regard to this clone: The gene names here belong to mouse. The read is 1 residue too short to cover the CDR3 end, so that end is filled in from the germline J gene. The J gene is TRBJ2-1, the V gene TRBV13-2, with D unclear. CDR3 length: 15 amino acids. Germline lookup yields CDR1 NNHNN and CDR2 SYGAGS (reference sequence). Trimming removed 2 bases from V and 1 base from J, with 10 bases in between. The CDR3: CASGEGSKNYAEQFF. The sequenced CDR3 bases are TGTGCCAGCGGTGAAGGGTCCAAAAACTATGCTGAGCAGTTC.

About this clone itself: Gene names refer to mouse genes. The read gets to within 1 residue of the CDR3 end, and the germline J gene fills in the rest. The V gene is TRBV4, the J gene TRBJ2-1; perhaps TRBD1 as D (6 bases). Trimming removed 5 bases from V and 1 base from J, with 12 bases in between. From germline, CDR1 is LGHDT and CDR2 YNNKQL (reference sequence). This CDR3 is built from 15 residues. Partial CDR3 DNA: TGTGCCAGCAGCCCCCTTCAGGGGAACTATGCTGAGCAGTTC. Translating it yields CASSPLQGNYAEQF. In full, the CDR3 reads CASSPLQGNYAEQFF.

Of note for this clone: The listed genes are named as in mouse. Read coverage stops 1 residue before the CDR3 terminus; the germline J gene supplies the remainder. V usage is TRBV13-2 and J usage is TRBJ1-1, with D perhaps TRBD1 (5 bases). V was clipped by 4 bases and J by 6 bases, with 7 bases between them. CDR3 size: 11 residues. Looked up from germline, CDR1 is NNHNN and CDR2 is SYGAGS (reference sequence). The CDR3 sequence is CASGQGPEVFF. Partial CDR3 DNA: TGTGCCAGCGGTCAGGGCCCAGAAGTCTTC.

In the case of this clone: Gene names denote mouse genes. From the germline J gene comes the end of the CDR3, since the read stops 1 residue before it. The chain combines TRBV4 with TRBJ1-3; D is perhaps TRBD1 (5 bases). This CDR3 contains 14 residues. Trimming took 5 bases from V and 0 from J, leaving 8 bases between them. Germline lookup yields CDR1 LGHDT and CDR2 YNNKQL (reference sequence). The CDR3 DNA, read in part, is TGTGCCAGCAGCGTGGGGGGTTCTGGAAATACGCTCTAT. This translates into CASSVGGSGNTLY. The whole CDR3 sequence reads CASSVGGSGNTLYF. Using reference TRBV4 and TRBJ1-3 for the parts outside the CDR3, the full variable domain is ETAVFQTPNYHVTQVGNEVSFNCKQTLGHDTMYWYKQDSKKLLKIMFSYNNKQLIVNETVPRRFSPQSSDKAHLNLRIKSVEPEDSAVYLCASSVGGSGNTLYFGEGSRLIVV.

This clone was detected a few times. All gene names here are mouse names. The CDR3 end is not reached by the read, which stops 1 residue before it; the germline J gene fills it in. The same CDR3 is also encoded by other DNA sequences in this sample. This chain uses TRBV31 with TRBJ1-5; D is undetermined. The V and J ends lost 0 bases and 0 bases respectively, with 6 bases between them. The CDR3 is made up of 14 amino acids. The germline V gene encodes CDR1 GKSSPN and CDR2 SITVG. Partial CDR3 DNA: TGTGCCTGGAGTCTCCAGTATAACAACCAGGCTCCGCTT. Amino acid sequence: CAWSLQYNNQAPL. From start to end, the CDR3 is CAWSLQYNNQAPLF.

Notes on this clone: The gene symbols are mouse symbols. Sequencing ends 1 residue short of the CDR3 end; the germline J gene provides the rest. The V and J genes are TRBV13-3 and TRBJ2-1; 9 positions match TRBD1. The CDR3 contains 17 residues. The V and J ends lost 0 bases and 3 bases, in that order; junction bases with no gene match: 7. Looked up from germline, CDR1 is NNHDY and CDR2 is SYVADS. The sequenced part of the CDR3 DNA is TGTGCCAGCAGTGATGCAACCGGGACAGGGTTCTATGCTGAGCAGTTC. Amino acid sequence: CASSDATGTGFYAEQF. The full CDR3 protein is CASSDATGTGFYAEQFF.

On this clone: Gene names refer to mouse genes. The read terminates 1 residue before the CDR3 end, so the remaining end is supplied by the germline J gene. V and J are TRBV5 and TRBJ2-4; 9 nucleotides agree with TRBD2. This CDR3 comprises 15 residues. Germline values: CDR1 LGHNA, CDR2 YNLKQL (reference sequence). Germline trimming cut 4 bases from V and 1 base from J; bases unmatched to any gene: 3. The sequenced CDR3 bases are TGTGCCAGCAGCCCCCGGACTGGGGGTCAAAACACCTTGTAC. This codes for CASSPRTGGQNTLY. The full CDR3 sequence reads CASSPRTGGQNTLYF.

With regard to this clone: The genes and germline here are from mouse. The read stops 1 residue short of the end of the CDR3; the missing end is completed from the germline J gene. The rearrangement uses TRBV13-2 and TRBJ2-3; TRBD1 matches 7 bases. The trim removed 4 bases at V and 3 bases at J, leaving 5 bases unmatched. Germline assignment: CDR1 NNHNN and CDR2 SYGAGS (reference sequence). The length of the CDR3 is 14 residues. The covered CDR3 bases are TGTGCCAGCGGTCACAGGGGCGGAGCAGAAACGCTGTAT. Amino acids: CASGHRGGAETLY. Given in full, the CDR3 is CASGHRGGAETLYF.

Notes on this clone: These gene names are mouse names. The CDR3 goes on 1 residue after the read ends, and that part is filled in from the germline J gene. V and J are TRBV29 and TRBJ1-4; 10 bases are shared with TRBD1. Germline loops: CDR1 MSHET, CDR2 SYDVDS. The CDR3 contains 16 residues. J lost 7 bases, V lost 5 bases, and 10 bases had no gene match. The CDR3 sequence: CASSTRPGQGTERLFF. The part of the CDR3 DNA that was read is TGTGCTAGCAGTACACGCCCGGGACAGGGGACCGAAAGATTATTT.

In the case of this clone: The germline and genes are mouse ones. The read ends 1 residue before the CDR3 terminus; that terminus is restored from the germline J gene. The chain links TRBV20 to TRBJ1-1; TRBD1 is a possible D gene (5 bases). The CDR3 totals 13 residues. Trimming cost V 5 bases and J 0 bases, with 10 bases left between them. From germline, CDR1 is GFQATS and CDR2 STVNSAI. The CDR3 bases that were read are TGTGGTGCTTCCGGGACCCCAAACACAGAAGTCTTC. Its protein product is CGASGTPNTEVF. The full CDR3 sequence reads CGASGTPNTEVFF.

To note about this clone: The germline and genes are mouse ones. The CDR3 goes on 1 residue after the read ends, and that part is filled in from the germline J gene. The chain uses TRBV13-2 and TRBJ2-5, with D perhaps TRBD1 (6 bases). CDR1 and CDR2 from the germline V gene are NNHNN and SYGAGS (reference sequence). This CDR3 is built from 13 residues. With 0 bases removed from V and 6 bases from J, the gap between germline ends came to 8 bases. The covered CDR3 bases are TGTGCCAGCGGTGATGACAGGGTCGACACCCAGTAC. This sequence encodes CASGDDRVDTQY. The CDR3 in full is CASGDDRVDTQYF.

On this clone itself: Gene names denote mouse genes. With the read ending 1 residue before the CDR3 end, the germline J gene is used to fill in that end. V gene TRBV5 combines with J gene TRBJ2-7; TRBD1 aligns across 8 bases. Germline CDR1 and CDR2: LGHNA and YNLKQL (reference sequence). Germline trimming cut 2 bases from V and 3 bases from J; bases unmatched to any gene: 6. The CDR3 spans 15 residues. Partial CDR3 DNA: TGTGCCAGCAGCCAAACCGGGACAGGCATCTATGAACAGTAC. It encodes CASSQTGTGIYEQY. The entire CDR3 sequence reads CASSQTGTGIYEQYF.

This clone was counted between two and nine times. Here the gene names and germline are mouse. The read terminates 1 residue ahead of where the CDR3 ends, so the germline J gene completes it. The chain couples TRBV31 to TRBJ1-2; 7 positions match TRBD1. V trimming: 0 bases; J trimming: 2 bases; junction bases outside the gene matches: 3. Germline assignment: CDR1 GKSSPN and CDR2 SITVG. The CDR3 runs 14 residues. CDR3 amino acids: CAWSLGGGNSDYTF. The part of the CDR3 DNA that was read is TGTGCCTGGAGTCTAGGAGGGGGCAACTCCGACTACACC.

Points on this clone: Here the gene names and germline are mouse. The CDR3 end falls 1 residue outside the read, so it is completed with the germline J gene. The rearrangement joins TRBV4 to TRBJ2-4; 9 bases map to TRBD2. V dropped 3 bases and J dropped 7; count of bases not matched to a gene: 5. The germline gives CDR1 LGHDT, CDR2 YNNKQL (reference sequence). This CDR3 region has 14 residues. CDR3 amino acids: CASSYWGGADTLYF. The part of the CDR3 DNA that was read is TGTGCCAGCAGCTATTGGGGGGGCGCGGACACCTTGTAC. Using reference TRBV4 and TRBJ2-4 for the parts outside the CDR3, the full variable domain is ETAVFQTPNYHVTQVGNEVSFNCKQTLGHDTMYWYKQDSKKLLKIMFSYNNKQLIVNETVPRRFSPQSSDKAHLNLRIKSVEPEDSAVYLCASSYWGGADTLYFGAGTRLSVL.

With respect to this clone: The gene symbols are mouse symbols. The CDR3 goes on 1 residue after the read ends, and that part is filled in from the germline J gene. V and J are TRBV13-1 and TRBJ1-4; 10 bases line up with TRBD1. Trimming removed 4 bases from V and 7 bases from J; junction bases left unmatched: 4. Germline CDR1 NSHNY, CDR2 SYGAGN. The CDR3 spans 14 residues. This CDR3 is CASSPGQGSERLFF. Partial CDR3 DNA: TGTGCCAGCAGTCCGGGACAGGGGAGCGAAAGATTATTT.

On this clone: The listed genes are named as in mouse. The read ends 1 residue shy of where the CDR3 ends; the end is completed using the germline J gene. This chain links TRBV13-3 with TRBJ1-2; 9 nucleotides line up with TRBD1. Germline V lookup: CDR1 NNHDY, CDR2 SYVADS. CDR3 size: 15 residues. After removal of 1 base from V and 3 bases from J, the junction contained 4 bases not matched to a gene. The sequenced part of the CDR3 DNA is TGTGCCAGCAGTGATATGGACAGGGGAGACTCCGACTACACC. This codes for CASSDMDRGDSDYT. The full CDR3 is CASSDMDRGDSDYTF.

A note on this clone: The genes are named according to mouse. The observed sequence ends 1 residue before the CDR3 terminus, with the missing tail filled in from the germline J gene. The chain carries TRBV13-3 and TRBJ2-3, with 7 nucleotides matching TRBD2. V was pared by 2 bases and J by 3 bases, with 3 bases of the junction left unmatched. From germline, CDR1 is NNHDY and CDR2 SYVADS. The CDR3 is made up of 14 amino acids. Incomplete CDR3 DNA: TGTGCCAGCAGTGAGTCGACTGGGGCAGAAACGCTGTAT. It specifies CASSESTGAETLY. The CDR3 in full is CASSESTGAETLYF.

A note on this clone: Gene names denote mouse genes. The sample contains more than one DNA sequence encoding this CDR3. The DNA read from the CDR3 is TGTGCTAGCAGTTGGGGGGGCCAAGACACCCAGTAC. It encodes CASSWGGQDTQY. The full-length CDR3 reads as CASSWGGQDTQYF. This chain links TRBV29 with TRBJ2-5; TRBD2 matches at 7 bases. The read terminates 1 residue ahead of where the CDR3 ends, so the germline J gene completes it. With V trimmed by 4 bases and J by 2 bases, 0 bases remained unmatched. CDR1 and CDR2 (germline): MSHET, SYDVDS. This CDR3 comprises 13 residues.

A word on this clone: The germline and genes are mouse ones. The CDR3 is cut off 1 residue early in the read; its end comes from the germline J gene. V gene TRBV19 combines with J gene TRBJ1-3; possibly TRBD1 for D (6 bases). The germline V and J ends were trimmed by 2 bases and 2 bases, with 8 bases remaining between them. Germline V gene sequence: CDR1 FNHDT, CDR2 SITEND (reference sequence). CDR3 length: 14 residues. CDR3 bases read: TGTGCCAGCAGTATTAGGACAGCTGGAAATACGCTCTAT. This translates into CASSIRTAGNTLY. From start to end, the CDR3 is CASSIRTAGNTLYF.

In the case of this clone: Gene names are mouse gene names. The read gets to within 1 residue of the CDR3 end, and the germline J gene fills in the rest. This chain links TRBV5 with TRBJ2-3; D is unclear. This CDR3 has 13 amino acids. Trimming left V 0 bases short and J 1 base short, with 2 bases between. Germline V lookup: CDR1 LGHNA, CDR2 YNLKQL (reference sequence). The CDR3 bases that were read are TGTGCCAGCAGCCAAGAGCGTGCAGAAACGCTGTAT. Translated: CASSQERAETLY. The entire CDR3 protein is CASSQERAETLYF.

As for this clone: The genes are named according to mouse. The CDR3 end is not reached by the read, which stops 1 residue before it; the germline J gene fills it in. This chain connects TRBV1 to TRBJ1-2, with D hard to call. The length of the CDR3 is 14 residues. Germline V gene data show CDR1 as NSQYPW and CDR2 as LRSPGD (reference sequence). Deletions cut 0 bases from V and 0 bases from J, with 5 bases between. The CDR3 sequence: CTCSAEAANSDYTF. The CDR3 bases that were read are TGCACCTGCAGTGCAGAGGCTGCAAACTCCGACTACACC.

Points on this clone: Gene names refer to mouse genes. The read ends 1 residue early relative to the CDR3; the germline J gene fills the gap. The rearrangement joins TRBV31 to TRBJ2-7; D possibly corresponds to TRBD2 (7 bases). The germline V gene has CDR1 GKSSPN and CDR2 SITVG. V was pared by 0 bases and J by 7 bases, with 13 bases between. There are 13 residues in the CDR3. The CDR3 protein is CAWSLEGGGEQYF. Incomplete CDR3 DNA: TGTGCCTGGAGTCTCGAGGGGGGCGGGGAACAGTAC.

To note about this clone: The germline and genes are mouse ones. From the germline J gene comes the end of the CDR3, since the read stops 1 residue before it. The V and J genes are TRBV24 and TRBJ2-4; D gene unclear. The CDR3 runs 12 residues. Trimming took 6 bases from V and 2 from J, leaving 6 bases between them. Germline CDR1 is KGHTA and CDR2 is FRNEEI. The CDR3 DNA, read in part, is TGTGCCAGCAGACGGCATCAAAACACCTTGTAC. It encodes CASRRHQNTLY. The entire CDR3 protein reads CASRRHQNTLYF.

Details on this clone: The gene names given are mouse names. The read terminates 1 residue before the CDR3 end, so the remaining end is supplied by the germline J gene. The chain employs TRBV19 and TRBJ2-2; TRBD1 agrees at 11 bases. Germline lookup yields CDR1 FNHDT and CDR2 SITEND (reference sequence). The CDR3 is made up of 15 amino acids. After removal of 8 bases from V and 4 bases from J, the junction contained 7 bases not matched to a gene. The part of the CDR3 DNA that was read is TGTGCCAGTCTCCGGACAGGGGGCAGCACCGGGCAGCTCTAC. Translated: CASLRTGGSTGQLY. The full CDR3 reads CASLRTGGSTGQLYF.

About this clone: The gene names here belong to mouse. The CDR3 end falls 1 residue outside the read, so it is completed with the germline J gene. This chain links TRBV5 with TRBJ2-7; no clear D gene. The CDR3 is made up of 14 amino acids. The V gene lost 0 bases and the J gene lost 0 bases, with 6 bases spanning the gap. Per the germline V gene, CDR1 is LGHNA and CDR2 is YNLKQL (reference sequence). Partial CDR3 DNA: TGTGCCAGCAGCCAAGAAGTGGTCTCCTATGAACAGTAC. Protein: CASSQEVVSYEQY. The entire CDR3 is CASSQEVVSYEQYF.